The 23 T cell receptor beta chains reported below all come from one sample, sequenced in a study of CD8 T cells in Susac syndrome. 0.5 to 1 ug RNA was reverse transcribed with random hexamers. One entry per CDR3 protein, called by TCRdb with MiXCR from the immunoSEQ multiplex PCR reads. The table records 120,000 or so distinct CDR3 sequences, about 92% of them present only once. Material: CD4+ T cells from PBMCs. Receptor source: a human donor with multiple sclerosis.

The chain employs TRBV12-5 and TRBJ1-1; D call uncertain. CDR3 length: 13 amino acids. CDR1 is LGHNT, CDR2 FRNRAP, per germline. Trimming left V 3 bases short and J 2 bases short, with 7 bases between. The CDR3, as DNA: TGTGCTAGTGGTTTCAACGAAAACACTGAAGCTTTCTTT. Translating gives CASGFNENTEAFF.

The chain uses TRBV6-2 or TRBV6-3 and TRBJ1-1, with D possibly TRBD1 on 6 matching bases. Per germline, CDR1 MNHEY and CDR2 SVGEGT. The CDR3 runs 13 residues. V was trimmed by 2 bases and J by 8 bases, leaving 12 bases between them. The DNA for the CDR3 is TGTGCCAGCAGTTACCCCTTAACAGGGGAAGCTTTCTTT. Translated, it gives CASSYPLTGEAFF.

CDR3 in amino acids: CASGGTGGLPEAFF. In nucleotides, the CDR3 is TGTGCCAGCGGAGGGACAGGGGGCCTGCCTGAAGCTTTCTTT. The rearrangement joins TRBV9 to TRBJ1-1; 12 bases agree with TRBD1. Germline V lookup: CDR1 SGDLS, CDR2 YYNGEE. Trimming cost V 7 bases and J 6 bases; bases outside gene matches: 7. The CDR3 totals 14 residues.

The chain carries TRBV28 and TRBJ2-4; 7 bases line up with TRBD1. This CDR3 is 13 amino acids long. Losses at the gene ends were 2 bases for V and 5 bases for J; bases not matched to a gene: 0. Per germline, CDR1 MDHEN and CDR2 SYDVKM. The CDR3 reads CASSLQGENIQYF. In nucleotides, the CDR3 is TGTGCCAGCAGTTTACAGGGGGAAAACATTCAGTACTTC.

The gene calls are TRBV2 and TRBJ1-1; D might be TRBD1 (6 bases). The germline V gene encodes CDR1 SNHLY and CDR2 FYNNEI. This CDR3 comprises 14 residues. Trimming cost V 6 bases and J 4 bases, with 15 bases left between them. The CDR3 DNA follows: TGTGCCAGCAGAGAAACAGGGTTGGGCACTGAAGCTTTCTTT. Translation: CASRETGLGTEAFF.

This chain connects TRBV11-2 to TRBJ1-5; D not resolved. The CDR3 has 15 residues. Trimming stripped 1 base from V and 0 bases from J, with 7 bases between. In germline, CDR1 is SGHAT, CDR2 FQNNGV. This CDR3 reads CASSLGGDSNQPQHF. CDR3 nucleotide sequence: TGTGCCAGCAGCTTAGGTGGAGATAGCAATCAGCCCCAGCATTTT.

This clonotype was seen more than once but under ten times. This chain links TRBV6-1 with TRBJ2-7; tentatively, D is TRBD1 (6 bases). V lost 3 bases and J 6 bases, leaving 6 bases between the germline ends. Germline CDR1 reads MNHNS; CDR2 reads SASEGT. The CDR3 length is 11 residues. This CDR3 is CASSDRGEQYF. CDR3 in DNA: TGTGCCAGCAGTGACAGGGGCGAGCAGTACTTC.

V gene TRBV6-4 combines with J gene TRBJ2-2; weak D call: TRBD1 (5 bases). Per the germline V gene, CDR1 is MRHNA and CDR2 is SNTAGT. Trimming took 3 bases from V and 2 from J, leaving 10 bases between them. This CDR3 has 15 amino acids. The CDR3 region is CASSESGINTGELFF. Here the CDR3 DNA reads TGTGCCAGCAGTGAGTCAGGGATTAACACCGGGGAGCTGTTTTTT.

The gene calls are TRBV6-1 and TRBJ1-5; the D gene is possibly TRBD1 (6 bases). V lost 3 bases and J lost 0, with 9 bases in between. Per germline, CDR1 MNHNS and CDR2 SASEGT. This CDR3 is built from 15 residues. This CDR3 reads CASSDGQFSNQPQHF. Written as DNA, the CDR3 is TGTGCCAGCAGTGATGGACAGTTTAGCAATCAGCCCCAGCATTTT.

This clonotype turned up a few times. The chain is built from TRBV3-1 and TRBJ2-3; D ambiguous. This CDR3 has 13 amino acids. Germline CDR1 and CDR2: LGHDT and YNNKEL (reference sequence). The V end was cut by 1 base, the J end by 0 bases, with 2 bases between. The chain's CDR3 is CASSQASTDTQYF. CDR3 sequence (DNA): TGTGCCAGCAGCCAAGCTAGCACAGATACGCAGTATTTT.

The chain carries TRBV3-1 and TRBJ2-7, with D maybe TRBD1 (6 bases). Germline loops: CDR1 LGHDT, CDR2 YNNKEL (reference sequence). V was shortened by 5 bases and J by 6 bases, with 11 bases between the two germline ends. This CDR3 has 12 residues. CDR3 DNA: TGTGCCAGCAGCAAGATACAGGGCGAGCAGTACTTC. Encoded protein: CASSKIQGEQYF.

This clonotype was counted a few times. The genes are TRBV30 and TRBJ2-7; D is unclear. Looked up from germline, CDR1 is GTSNPN and CDR2 is SVGIG (reference sequence). CDR3 length: 11 residues. V lost 1 base and J 4 bases, leaving 5 bases between the germline ends. CDR3 nucleotides: TGTGCCTGGAGTGCCGGGTACGAGCAGTACTTC. It yields the protein CAWSAGYEQYF.

The CDR3 coding sequence is TGTGCCAGCAGCACCAGGCGGGGAGCTTTCTTT. Its translation: CASSTRRGAFF. V and J are TRBV12-3 or TRBV12-4 and TRBJ1-1; D is undetermined. Trimming cost V 6 bases and J 10 bases, with 12 bases left between them. This CDR3 is built from 11 residues.

The rearrangement links TRBV5-1 to TRBJ2-6; D unclear. The CDR3 sequence is 15 residues long. Germline V gene sequence: CDR1 SGHRS, CDR2 YFSETQ. The germline V and J ends were trimmed by 3 bases and 1 base, with 8 bases remaining between them. CDR3 residues: CASSSTLSGANVLTF. CDR3 DNA sequence: TGCGCCAGCAGCTCTACTTTATCTGGGGCCAACGTCCTGACTTTC.

This rearrangement joins TRBV30 to TRBJ2-5; 9 positions match TRBD1. CDR1 and CDR2 from the germline V gene are GTSNPN and SVGIG (reference sequence). The CDR3 has 13 residues. The V and J ends lost 5 bases and 5 bases, in that order; junction bases with no gene match: 6. Here the CDR3 DNA reads TGTGCCTGGGACAGGGGGGTAGTGGAGACCCAGTACTTC. Its protein product is CAWDRGVVETQYF. Variable domain in full (rest from reference TRBV30 and TRBJ2-5): SQTIHQWPATLVQPVGSPLSLECTVEGTSNPNLYWYRQAAGRGLQLLFYSVGIGQISSEVPQNLSASRPQDRQFILSSKKLLLSDSGFYLCAWDRGVVETQYFGPGTRLLVL.

The chain joins TRBV20-1 to TRBJ1-5; perhaps TRBD1 as D (6 bases). From germline, CDR1 is DFQATT and CDR2 SNEGSKA (reference sequence). The V end lost 5 bases, the J end lost 5 bases, and 19 bases lay between the germline ends. The CDR3 is 15 amino acids. The CDR3 sequence is CSAAAGGAGDQPQHF. The CDR3 coding sequence is TGCAGTGCTGCCGCCGGGGGCGCGGGTGATCAGCCCCAGCATTTT.

The chain carries TRBV30 and TRBJ2-2; either TRBD1 or TRBD2 may supply D (6 bases each). V was clipped by 3 bases and J by 5 bases, with 10 bases between them. CDR1 GTSNPN and CDR2 SVGIG come from the germline V gene (reference sequence). This CDR3 region has 13 residues. CDR3 bases: TGTGCCTGGAGACAGGGAGGAACCGGGGAGCTGTTTTTT. The encoded protein is CAWRQGGTGELFF.

The chain recombines TRBV7-2 with TRBJ1-2, with unresolved D. Germline assignment: CDR1 SGHTA and CDR2 FQGNSA. The CDR3 extends over 14 amino acids. Trimming removed 4 bases from V and 9 bases from J, with 18 bases in between. Written as DNA, the CDR3 is TGTGCCAGCAGCTCACCGGGAGGGCCTTATCGCTACACCTTC. Translating it yields CASSSPGGPYRYTF.

The chain employs TRBV30 and TRBJ1-5; TRBD1 might be the D (5 bases). The CDR3 loop spans 13 amino acids. Germline V CDR1 and CDR2: GTSNPN, SVGIG (reference sequence). V lost 3 bases and J 2 bases, leaving 8 bases between the germline ends. The CDR3 reads CAWSVTGNQPQHF. CDR3 DNA sequence: TGTGCCTGGAGCGTGACAGGCAATCAGCCCCAGCATTTT. The full variable domain, completed using reference TRBV30 and TRBJ1-5, is SQTIHQWPATLVQPVGSPLSLECTVEGTSNPNLYWYRQAAGRGLQLLFYSVGIGQISSEVPQNLSASRPQDRQFILSSKKLLLSDSGFYLCAWSVTGNQPQHFGDGTRLSIL.

V and J are TRBV24-1 and TRBJ1-2; D is ambiguous. Germline V lookup: CDR1 KGHDR, CDR2 SFDVKD. V lost 3 bases, J lost 5 bases, and 3 bases lay in between. This CDR3 has 11 amino acids. CDR3 residues: CATSDGYGYTF. DNA for the CDR3: TGTGCCACCAGTGATGGGTATGGCTACACCTTC.

This rearrangement joins TRBV29-1 to TRBJ2-1, with TRBD2 matching over 9 bases. Trimming removed 4 bases from V and 4 bases from J; junction bases left unmatched: 2. The CDR3 extends over 13 amino acids. CDR1 is SQVTM, CDR2 ANQGSEA, per germline. The CDR3 nucleotides read TGCAGCGTTGTGACTAGCGGATACAATGAGCAGTTCTTC. Protein sequence: CSVVTSGYNEQFF.

The CDR3 sequence is CASSFYRNQPQHF. The CDR3 coding sequence is TGTGCCAGCAGTTTTTACAGGAACCAGCCCCAGCATTTT. V and J are TRBV27 and TRBJ1-5; TRBD1 is a possible D gene (5 bases). Germline assignment: CDR1 MNHEY and CDR2 SMNVEV (reference sequence). V was trimmed by 3 bases and J by 7 bases, leaving 10 bases between them. This CDR3 is built from 13 residues.

The J gene is TRBJ1-1, the V gene TRBV19; no clear D gene. Trimming took 0 bases from V and 5 from J, leaving 10 bases between them. Germline V lookup: CDR1 LNHDA, CDR2 SQIVND (reference sequence). This CDR3 spans 14 amino acids. Here the CDR3 reads CASSIDRGLTEAFF. The CDR3 DNA is TGTGCCAGTAGTATAGATCGAGGGTTGACTGAAGCTTTCTTT.